This entry lists 14 T cell receptor beta chains sequenced from one sample in a study of T cells in Graves' hyperthyroidism and ophthalmopathy. The CDR3 regions of TCR beta were amplified from RNA transcripts. With the HTBI primer set, the TCR CDR3 went through a first round of RT-PCR. TCRdb redid the calling of the multiplex PCR reads with MiXCR, one entry per CDR3 protein. The sample shows approximately 210,000 distinct CDR3 sequences, approximately 17% of them seen only once. The sample consisted of blood. All receptors derive from a man aged 45-60 years with Graves' hyperthyroidism.

Regarding this clonotype: Possible read error: a much larger clone is one base away. DNA for the CDR3: TGTGCCGGCAGTTCCCGGCGGGTCTTCCATGGCCCCCAGCATTTT. This translates into CAGSSRRVFHGPQHF. This chain connects TRBV28 to TRBJ1-5; no clear D. In germline, CDR1 is MDHEN, CDR2 SYDVKM. The CDR3 runs to 15 residues.

This clonotype was counted ten times or more. The chain couples TRBV20-1 to TRBJ2-2; TRBD2 aligns across 7 bases. V lost 5 bases to trimming and J lost 2 bases; unmatched junction nucleotides: 14. The CDR3 runs to 17 residues. Germline V CDR1 and CDR2: DFQATT, SNEGSKA (reference sequence). For the CDR3, the DNA is TGCAGTGCTGCCCGGCGTGGCGGGAGTGGTAACACCGGGGAGCTGTTTTTT. Residues: CSAARRGGSGNTGELFF.

This clonotype has at least ten counts. The rearrangement links TRBV20-1 to TRBJ1-1; D might be TRBD1 (6 bases). Germline V gene lookup returns CDR1 DFQATT and CDR2 SNEGSKA (reference sequence). CDR3 size: 12 residues. V was pared by 5 bases and J by 6 bases, with 13 bases between. CDR3 amino acids: CSAYDRTPEAFF. The CDR3 DNA follows: TGCAGTGCTTACGACAGGACGCCTGAAGCTTTCTTT.

This clonotype was observed many times. The V gene is TRBV6-2 or TRBV6-3, the J gene TRBJ2-5; tentatively, D is TRBD1 (6 bases). This CDR3 contains 12 residues. The V end lost 10 bases, the J end lost 5 bases, and 14 bases lay between the germline ends. Germline lookup yields CDR1 MNHEY and CDR2 SVGEGT. CDR3 DNA sequence: TGTGCCACCCGGACAGATGGGGAGACCCAGTACTTC. Amino acids: CATRTDGETQYF.

The chain links TRBV5-1 to TRBJ2-3; 8 positions agree with TRBD1. V shed 0 bases, J shed 1 base, and the junction held 7 bases outside the gene matches. Per germline, CDR1 SGHRS and CDR2 YFSETQ. This CDR3 has 17 residues. The CDR3 coding sequence is TGCGCCAGCAGCTTGGGGCCAGGGGGCGCGGGCACAGATACGCAGTATTTT. It specifies CASSLGPGGAGTDTQYF. The complete variable domain, with remaining parts taken from reference TRBV5-1 and TRBJ2-3, reads KAGVTQTPRYLIKTRGQQVTLSCSPISGHRSVSWYQQTPGQGLQFLFEYFSETQRNKGNFPGRFSGRQFSNSRSEMNVSTLELGDSALYLCASSLGPGGAGTDTQYFGPGTRLTVL.

The chain combines TRBV27 with TRBJ2-4; TRBD1 or TRBD2 may be the D gene (6 bases each). V dropped 6 bases and J dropped 6 bases, with 18 bases sitting between them. Germline V gene lookup returns CDR1 MNHEY and CDR2 SMNVEV (reference sequence). The CDR3 spans 15 residues. The CDR3 DNA reads as TGTGCCAGCAGCTCGATCTCCGGGGGCGGAAACATTCAGTACTTC. It specifies CASSSISGGGNIQYF.

This clonotype was picked up many times. The J gene is TRBJ2-3, the V gene TRBV7-3; weak D call: TRBD2 (6 bases). This CDR3 comprises 14 residues. Germline V CDR1 and CDR2: SGHTA, FQGTGA. Trimming pared 5 bases from V and 4 bases from J, leaving 13 bases between. In DNA form, the CDR3 reads TGTGCCAGCAGCCCCGGGGGTAGCTCAGATACGCAGTATTTT. Its protein product is CASSPGGSSDTQYF.

The chain is built from TRBV20-1 and TRBJ2-5; D may be TRBD2 (5 bases). The CDR3 has 13 residues. Germline-derived CDR1 and CDR2 are DFQATT and SNEGSKA (reference sequence). The CDR3 bases are TGCTCCCTGCTAGATCTAGCCGGGGAGACCCAGTACTTC. Residues: CSLLDLAGETQYF.

This clonotype was seen repeatedly, ten times or more. The chain combines TRBV5-1 with TRBJ2-1; possibly TRBD1 or TRBD2 for D (5 bases each). V was shortened by 3 bases and J by 6 bases, with 13 bases between the two germline ends. Germline CDR1 and CDR2: SGHRS and YFSETQ. The CDR3 contains 14 residues. CDR3 DNA sequence: TGCGCCAGCAGCTCTTCGGGACGCAGCAATGAGCAGTTCTTC. Its protein is CASSSSGRSNEQFF.

This chain uses TRBV12-3 or TRBV12-4 with TRBJ1-1, with D uncertain. The CDR3 is made up of 11 amino acids. Trimming stripped 5 bases from V and 6 bases from J, with 7 bases between. CDR3 sequence: CASSQNAEAFF. The CDR3 region has the DNA TGTGCCAGCAGTCAAAATGCTGAAGCTTTCTTT.

For this clonotype: A clone one base away is much larger, so this may be a read error. This rearrangement joins TRBV4-1 to TRBJ2-2, with TRBD1 matching over 8 bases. This CDR3 comprises 15 residues. Germline V gene data show CDR1 as MGHRA and CDR2 as YSYEKL. The CDR3 region is CASSQEDRDTGELLF. CDR3 DNA sequence: TGCGCCAGCAGCCAAGAGGACAGGGACACCGGGGAGCTGCTTTTT.

The sample holds a few counts of this clonotype. V and J are TRBV5-8 and TRBJ2-1; 7 bases fit TRBD1. The length of the CDR3 is 13 residues. Germline V lookup: CDR1 SGHTS, CDR2 YDEGEE. The V gene end was trimmed by 3 bases and the J gene end by 7 bases; junction bases not matched to a gene: 4. CDR3 nucleotide sequence: TGTGCCAGCAGCTGGACAGGTGTGAATGAGCAGTTCTTC. The encoded protein is CASSWTGVNEQFF.

The chain links TRBV7-2 to TRBJ2-5, with TRBD2 matching 14 bases. V was clipped by 5 bases and J by 3 bases; unmatched bases: 8. Germline CDR1 is SGHTA and CDR2 is FQGNSA. This CDR3 has 17 residues. CDR3 sequence reads: CASSLLPGLAGEETQYF. The CDR3 DNA sequence: TGTGCCAGCAGCCTATTACCGGGACTAGCGGGAGAAGAGACCCAGTACTTC.

This clonotype occurred many times. The chain joins TRBV12-3 or TRBV12-4 to TRBJ2-7, with D perhaps TRBD1 (6 bases). The V gene lost 6 bases and the J gene lost 0 bases, with 9 bases spanning the gap. This CDR3 region has 13 residues. CDR3 DNA: TGTGCCAGCAGGGGGACACTCTCCTACGAGCAGTACTTC. Encoded protein: CASRGTLSYEQYF.